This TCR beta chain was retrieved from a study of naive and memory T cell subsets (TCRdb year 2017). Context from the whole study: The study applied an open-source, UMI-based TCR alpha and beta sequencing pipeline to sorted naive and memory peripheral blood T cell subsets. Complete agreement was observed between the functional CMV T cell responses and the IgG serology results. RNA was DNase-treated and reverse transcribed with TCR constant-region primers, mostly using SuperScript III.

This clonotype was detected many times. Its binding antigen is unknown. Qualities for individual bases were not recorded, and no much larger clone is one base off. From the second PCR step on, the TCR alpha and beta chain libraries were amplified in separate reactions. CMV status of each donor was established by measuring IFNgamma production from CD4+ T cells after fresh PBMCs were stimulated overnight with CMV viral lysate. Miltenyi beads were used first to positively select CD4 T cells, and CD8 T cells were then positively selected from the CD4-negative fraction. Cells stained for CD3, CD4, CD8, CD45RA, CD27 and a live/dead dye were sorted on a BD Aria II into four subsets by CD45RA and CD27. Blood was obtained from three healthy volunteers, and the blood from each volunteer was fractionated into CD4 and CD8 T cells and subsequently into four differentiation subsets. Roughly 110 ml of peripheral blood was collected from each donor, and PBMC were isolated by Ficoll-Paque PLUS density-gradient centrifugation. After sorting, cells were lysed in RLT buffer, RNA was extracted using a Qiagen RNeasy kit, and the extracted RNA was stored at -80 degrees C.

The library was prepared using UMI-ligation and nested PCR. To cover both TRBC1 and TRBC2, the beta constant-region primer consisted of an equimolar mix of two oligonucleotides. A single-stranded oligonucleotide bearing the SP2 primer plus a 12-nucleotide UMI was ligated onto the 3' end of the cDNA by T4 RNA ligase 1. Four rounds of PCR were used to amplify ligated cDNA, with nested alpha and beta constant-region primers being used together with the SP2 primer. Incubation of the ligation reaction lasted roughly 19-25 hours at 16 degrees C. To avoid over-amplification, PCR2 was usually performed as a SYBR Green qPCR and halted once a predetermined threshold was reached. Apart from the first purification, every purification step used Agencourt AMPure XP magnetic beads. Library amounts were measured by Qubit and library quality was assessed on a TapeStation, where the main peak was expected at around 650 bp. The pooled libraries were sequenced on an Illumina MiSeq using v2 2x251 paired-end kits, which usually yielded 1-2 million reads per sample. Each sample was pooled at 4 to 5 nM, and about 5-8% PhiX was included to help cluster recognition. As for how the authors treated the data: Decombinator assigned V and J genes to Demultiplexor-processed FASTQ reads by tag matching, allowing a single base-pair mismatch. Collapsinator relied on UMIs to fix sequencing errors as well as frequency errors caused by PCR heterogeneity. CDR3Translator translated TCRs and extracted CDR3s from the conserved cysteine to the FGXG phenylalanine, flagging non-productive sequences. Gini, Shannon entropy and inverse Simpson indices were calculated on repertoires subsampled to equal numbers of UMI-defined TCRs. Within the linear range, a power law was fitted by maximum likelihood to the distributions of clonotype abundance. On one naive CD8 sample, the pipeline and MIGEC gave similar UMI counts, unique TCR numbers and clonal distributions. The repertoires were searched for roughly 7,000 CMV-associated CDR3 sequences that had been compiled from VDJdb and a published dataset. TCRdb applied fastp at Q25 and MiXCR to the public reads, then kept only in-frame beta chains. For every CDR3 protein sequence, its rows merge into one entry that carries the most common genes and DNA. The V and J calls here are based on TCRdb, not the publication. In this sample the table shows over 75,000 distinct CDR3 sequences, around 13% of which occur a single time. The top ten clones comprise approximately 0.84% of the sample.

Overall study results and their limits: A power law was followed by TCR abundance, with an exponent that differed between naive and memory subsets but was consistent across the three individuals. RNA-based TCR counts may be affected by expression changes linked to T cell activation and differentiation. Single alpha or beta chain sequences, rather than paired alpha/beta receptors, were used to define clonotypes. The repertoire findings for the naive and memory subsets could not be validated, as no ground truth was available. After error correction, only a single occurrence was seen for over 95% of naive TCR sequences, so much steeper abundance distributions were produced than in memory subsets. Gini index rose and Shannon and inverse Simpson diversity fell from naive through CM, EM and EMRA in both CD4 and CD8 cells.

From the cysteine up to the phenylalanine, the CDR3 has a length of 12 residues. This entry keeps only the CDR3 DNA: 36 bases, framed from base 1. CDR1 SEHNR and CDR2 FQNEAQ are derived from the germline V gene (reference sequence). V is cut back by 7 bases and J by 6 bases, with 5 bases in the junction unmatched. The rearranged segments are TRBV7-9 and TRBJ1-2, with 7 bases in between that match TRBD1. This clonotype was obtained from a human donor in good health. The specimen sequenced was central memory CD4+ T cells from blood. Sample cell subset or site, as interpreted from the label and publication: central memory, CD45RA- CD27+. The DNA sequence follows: TGTGCCAGCAACAACAGGGGCCATGGCTACACCTTC. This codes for CASNNRGHGYTF.